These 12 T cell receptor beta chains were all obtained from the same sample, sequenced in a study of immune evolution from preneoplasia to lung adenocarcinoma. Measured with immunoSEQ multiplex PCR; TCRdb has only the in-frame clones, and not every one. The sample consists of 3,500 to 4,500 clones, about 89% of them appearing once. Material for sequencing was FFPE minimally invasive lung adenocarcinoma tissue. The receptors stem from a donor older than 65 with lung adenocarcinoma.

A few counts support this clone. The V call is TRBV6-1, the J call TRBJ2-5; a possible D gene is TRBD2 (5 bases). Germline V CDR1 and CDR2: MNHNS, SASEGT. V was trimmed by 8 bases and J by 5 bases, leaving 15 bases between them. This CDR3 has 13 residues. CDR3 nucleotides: TGTGCCAGCCACAGCGGAGGCGGGGAGACCCAGTACTTC. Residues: CASHSGGGETQYF.

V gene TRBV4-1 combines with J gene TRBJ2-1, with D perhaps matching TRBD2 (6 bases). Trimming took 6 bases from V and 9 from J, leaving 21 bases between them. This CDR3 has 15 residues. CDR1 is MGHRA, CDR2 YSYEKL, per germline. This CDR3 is CASRPQEGLPFEQFF. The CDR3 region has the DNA TGCGCCAGCAGGCCTCAAGAGGGACTTCCCTTTGAGCAGTTCTTC.

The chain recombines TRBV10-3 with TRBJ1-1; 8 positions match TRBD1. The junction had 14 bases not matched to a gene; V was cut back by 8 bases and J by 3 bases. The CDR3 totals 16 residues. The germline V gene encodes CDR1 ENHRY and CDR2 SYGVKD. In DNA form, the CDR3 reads TGTGCCATCCGACCCGGACAGGGCCAGGGGGACACTGAAGCTTTCTTT. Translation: CAIRPGQGQGDTEAFF.

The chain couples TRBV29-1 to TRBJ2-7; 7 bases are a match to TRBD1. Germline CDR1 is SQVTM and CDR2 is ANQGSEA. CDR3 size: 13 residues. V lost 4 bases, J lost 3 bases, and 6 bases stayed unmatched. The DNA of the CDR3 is TGCAGCGTTGTAACGGACAGGAGCTACGAGCAGTACTTC. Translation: CSVVTDRSYEQYF.

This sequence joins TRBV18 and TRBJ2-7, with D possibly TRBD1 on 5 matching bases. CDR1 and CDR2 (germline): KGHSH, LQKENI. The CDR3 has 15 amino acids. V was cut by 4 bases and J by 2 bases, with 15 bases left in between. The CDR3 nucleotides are TGTGCCAGCTCACGGGGCGGAGATGTCGCCTACGAGCAGTACTTC. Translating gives CASSRGGDVAYEQYF.

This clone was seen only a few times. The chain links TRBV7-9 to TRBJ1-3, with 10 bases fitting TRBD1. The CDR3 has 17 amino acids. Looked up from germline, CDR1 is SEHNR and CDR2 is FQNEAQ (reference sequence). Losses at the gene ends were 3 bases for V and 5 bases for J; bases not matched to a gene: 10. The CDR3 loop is CASSLNIGTGARNTIYF. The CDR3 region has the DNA TGTGCCAGCAGCTTGAACATCGGGACAGGGGCAAGAAACACCATATATTTT. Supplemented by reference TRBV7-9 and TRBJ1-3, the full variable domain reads DTGVSQNPRHKITKRGQNVTFRCDPISEHNRLYWYRQTLGQGPEFLTYFQNEAQLEKSRLLSDRFSAERPKGSFSTLEIQRTEQGDSAMYLCASSLNIGTGARNTIYFGEGSWLTVV.

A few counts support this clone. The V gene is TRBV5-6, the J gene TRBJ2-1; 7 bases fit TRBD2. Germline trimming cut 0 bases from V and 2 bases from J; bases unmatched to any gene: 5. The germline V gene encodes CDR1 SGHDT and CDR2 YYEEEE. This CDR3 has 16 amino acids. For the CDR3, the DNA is TGTGCCAGCAGCTTGGATGCGGGAGCCACCTACAATGAGCAGTTCTTC. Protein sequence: CASSLDAGATYNEQFF.

As DNA, the CDR3 is TGTGCCAGCAGCGTAGGGGGGACAGGGGACGTAGTTGAGCAGTTCTTC. Its protein product is CASSVGGTGDVVEQFF. The chain is built from TRBV9 and TRBJ2-1; 10 bases are a match to TRBD1. The length of the CDR3 is 16 residues. CDR1 is SGDLS and CDR2 is YYNGEE in the germline V gene. J was trimmed by 9 bases and V by 0 bases; bases with no gene match: 9.

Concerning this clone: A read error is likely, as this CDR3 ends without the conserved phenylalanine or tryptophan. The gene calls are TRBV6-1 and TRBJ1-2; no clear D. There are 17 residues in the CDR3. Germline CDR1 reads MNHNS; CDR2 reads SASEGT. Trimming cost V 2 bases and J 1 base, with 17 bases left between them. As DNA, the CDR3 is TGTGCCAGCAGTGAATTAGGGCCGGCGGCATTTAACTATGGCTACACCTCC. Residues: CASSELGPAAFNYGYTS.

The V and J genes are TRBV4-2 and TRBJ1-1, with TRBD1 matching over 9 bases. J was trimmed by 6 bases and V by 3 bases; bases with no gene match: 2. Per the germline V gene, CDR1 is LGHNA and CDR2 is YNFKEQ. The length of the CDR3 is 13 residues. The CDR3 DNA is TGTGCCAGCAGCCATCGACAGGGGGCTGAAGCTTTCTTT. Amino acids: CASSHRQGAEAFF.

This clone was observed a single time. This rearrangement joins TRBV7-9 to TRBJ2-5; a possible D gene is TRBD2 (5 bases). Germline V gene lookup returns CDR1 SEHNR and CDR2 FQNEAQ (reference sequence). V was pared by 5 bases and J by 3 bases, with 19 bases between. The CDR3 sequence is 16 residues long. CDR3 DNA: TGTGCCAGCAGCCTCCCTGTTTTGGAGACTAAAGAGACCCAGTACTTC. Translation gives CASSLPVLETKETQYF.

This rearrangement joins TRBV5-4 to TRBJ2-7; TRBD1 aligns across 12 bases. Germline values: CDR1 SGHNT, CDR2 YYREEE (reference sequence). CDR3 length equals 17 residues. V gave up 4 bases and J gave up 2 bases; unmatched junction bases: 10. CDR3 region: CASSRTGQGASAYEQYF. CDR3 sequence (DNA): TGTGCCAGCAGCCGAACGGGACAGGGGGCCAGCGCCTACGAGCAGTACTTC.